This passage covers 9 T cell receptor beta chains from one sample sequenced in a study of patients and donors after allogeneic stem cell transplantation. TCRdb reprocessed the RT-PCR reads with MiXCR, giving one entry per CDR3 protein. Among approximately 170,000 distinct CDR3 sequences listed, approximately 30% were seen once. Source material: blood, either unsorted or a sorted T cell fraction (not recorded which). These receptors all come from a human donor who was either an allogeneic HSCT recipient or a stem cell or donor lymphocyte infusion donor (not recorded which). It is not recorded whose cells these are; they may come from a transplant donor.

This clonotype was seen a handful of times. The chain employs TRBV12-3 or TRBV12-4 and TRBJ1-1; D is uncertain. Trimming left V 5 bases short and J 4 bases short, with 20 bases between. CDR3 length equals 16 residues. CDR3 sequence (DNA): TGTGCCAGCAGTGGCCCCCTTGGGGAGCGAGGCACTGAAGCTTTCTTT. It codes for CASSGPLGERGTEAFF.

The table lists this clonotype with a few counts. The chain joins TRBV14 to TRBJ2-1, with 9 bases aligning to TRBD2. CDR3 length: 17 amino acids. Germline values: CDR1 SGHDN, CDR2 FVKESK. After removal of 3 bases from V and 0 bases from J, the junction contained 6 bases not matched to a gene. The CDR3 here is CASSHLAGLSSYNEQFF. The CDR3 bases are TGTGCCAGCAGCCATCTAGCGGGGTTAAGCTCCTACAATGAGCAGTTCTTC. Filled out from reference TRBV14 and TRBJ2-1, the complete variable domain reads EAGVTQFPSHSVIEKGQTVTLRCDPISGHDNLYWYRRVMGKEIKFLLHFVKESKQDESGMPNNRFLAERTGGTYSTLKVQPAELEDSGVYFCASSHLAGLSSYNEQFFGPGTRLTVL.

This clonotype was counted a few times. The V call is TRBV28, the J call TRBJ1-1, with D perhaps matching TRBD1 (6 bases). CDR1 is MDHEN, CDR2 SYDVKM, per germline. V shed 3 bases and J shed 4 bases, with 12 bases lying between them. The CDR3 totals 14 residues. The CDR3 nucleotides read TGTGCCAGCAGTTTTGGGGGGGCGGGCACTGAAGCTTTCTTT. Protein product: CASSFGGAGTEAFF.

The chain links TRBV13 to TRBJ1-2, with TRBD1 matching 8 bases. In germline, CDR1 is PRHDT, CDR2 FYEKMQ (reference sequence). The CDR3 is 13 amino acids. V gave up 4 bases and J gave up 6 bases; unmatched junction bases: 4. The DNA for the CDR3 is TGTGCCAGCAGCTACTCAGGGGGCCATGGCTACACCTTC. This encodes CASSYSGGHGYTF.

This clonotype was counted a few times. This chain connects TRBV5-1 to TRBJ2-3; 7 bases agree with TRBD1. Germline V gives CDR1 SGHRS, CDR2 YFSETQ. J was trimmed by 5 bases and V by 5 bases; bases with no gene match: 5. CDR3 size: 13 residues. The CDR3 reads CASRPQGIDTQYF. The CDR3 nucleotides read TGCGCCAGCAGGCCACAGGGGATAGATACGCAGTATTTT.

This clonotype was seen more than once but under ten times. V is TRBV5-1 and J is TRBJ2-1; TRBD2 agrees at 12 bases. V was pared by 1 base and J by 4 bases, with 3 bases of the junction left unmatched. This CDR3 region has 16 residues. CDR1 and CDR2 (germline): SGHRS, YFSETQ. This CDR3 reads CASSLPGTSGYNEQFF. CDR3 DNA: TGCGCCAGCAGCTTGCCAGGGACTAGCGGGTACAATGAGCAGTTCTTC. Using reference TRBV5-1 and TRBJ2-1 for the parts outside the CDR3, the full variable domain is KAGVTQTPRYLIKTRGQQVTLSCSPISGHRSVSWYQQTPGQGLQFLFEYFSETQRNKGNFPGRFSGRQFSNSRSEMNVSTLELGDSALYLCASSLPGTSGYNEQFFGPGTRLTVL.

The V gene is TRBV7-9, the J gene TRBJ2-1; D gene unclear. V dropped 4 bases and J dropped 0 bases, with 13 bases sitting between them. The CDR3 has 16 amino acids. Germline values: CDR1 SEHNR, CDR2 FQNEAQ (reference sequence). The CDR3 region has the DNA TGTGCCAGCAGCTCCCTCAGAAAGAGCTCCTACAATGAGCAGTTCTTC. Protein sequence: CASSSLRKSSYNEQFF.

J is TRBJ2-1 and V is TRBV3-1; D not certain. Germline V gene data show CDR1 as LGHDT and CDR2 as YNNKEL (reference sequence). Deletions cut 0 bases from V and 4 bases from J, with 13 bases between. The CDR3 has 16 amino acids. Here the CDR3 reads CASSQDGPSRYNEQFF. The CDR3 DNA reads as TGTGCCAGCAGCCAAGATGGGCCTTCGCGGTACAATGAGCAGTTCTTC.

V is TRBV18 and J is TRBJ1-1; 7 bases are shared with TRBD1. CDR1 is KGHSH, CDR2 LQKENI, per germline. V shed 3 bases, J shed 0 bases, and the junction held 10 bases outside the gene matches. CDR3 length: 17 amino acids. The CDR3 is CASSPRTTGAMNTEAFF. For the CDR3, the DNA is TGTGCCAGCTCACCTCGTACCACAGGGGCAATGAACACTGAAGCTTTCTTT.